This TCR beta chain was captured in a study of blood T cell repertoires in COVID-19. The wider study: COVID-19 samples, acute and convalescent, were from the United States, Italy and Spain.

The repertoire was sequenced with immunoSEQ multiplex PCR; TCRdb's copy has only in-frame clones and lacks some. Counted here are 250,000 to 350,000 clones, approximately 90% occurring once; the ten biggest clones make up around 5.8%. Germline V gene lookup returns CDR1 SQVTM and CDR2 ANQGSEA. The CDR3 length is 13 residues. The junction had 6 bases not matched to a gene; V was cut back by 3 bases and J by 7 bases. While infection was still active, Seattle patients were enrolled and then followed longitudinally. The V call is TRBV29-1, the J call TRBJ2-1; TRBD1 matches at 7 bases. The sequencing sample was made of peripheral blood. The TCR originated in a woman in her forties or fifties with COVID-19, enrolled during active disease. As DNA, the CDR3 is TGCAGCGTTGACTCGGGACAGCAAAATGAGCAGTTCTTC. This encodes CSVDSGQQNEQFF.